This TCR beta chain was profiled in a study of OX40 agonist ivuxolimab in advanced cancers. About the research overall: Aged about 20 to 80 with a mean of 60 years, they were around 85% male. Three patients responded partially, comprising one with hepatocellular carcinoma and two with cutaneous melanoma.

As regards this clone: Its antigen is currently unknown.

With 6 bases clipped from V and 3 bases from J, the junction kept 3 bases outside the gene matches. This CDR3 region has 15 residues. The germline gives CDR1 SGHAT, CDR2 FQNNGV. Broader study findings: Within 6 weeks, CD4+ and CD8+ blood T cells expanded clonally at 0.1 to 3.0 mg/kg.

Libraries were prepared by immunoSEQ multiplex PCR; TCRdb keeps only in-frame clonotypes and omits some of them. There are roughly 93,000 clones in the sample; approximately 90% occur only once, and roughly 0.5% lies in the top ten. The sample was CD4+ or CD8+ T cells sorted from blood, taken in a trial of the OX40 agonist ivuxolimab. The chain combines TRBV11-2 with TRBJ2-3; TRBD2 aligns across 13 bases. This receptor was identified in an adult with an advanced solid tumor such as melanoma, head and neck, liver or kidney cancer. CDR3 in amino acids: CASRLAGGKTDTQYF. CDR3 DNA: TGTGCCAGCAGACTAGCGGGGGGGAAAACAGATACGCAGTATTTT.